These 27 T cell receptor beta chains originate from one sample sequenced in a study of early T cells in non-severe SARS-CoV-2 infection. A single record per CDR3 protein comes from TCRdb applying MiXCR to the 5' RACE reads. The table lists some 71,000 distinct CDR3 sequences, 12% of them singletons. The sample was whole blood. The receptors stem from an adult who was a healthcare worker with PCR-confirmed SARS-CoV-2 infection or an uninfected control (not recorded which).

This clonotype was recorded at least ten times. The chain uses TRBV7-9 and TRBJ2-1; the match to TRBD2 covers 9 bases. The CDR3 consists of 17 residues. V lost 4 bases to trimming and J lost 1 base; unmatched junction nucleotides: 8. Looked up from germline, CDR1 is SEHNR and CDR2 is FQNEAQ (reference sequence). The CDR3 protein is CASSSQRGAPSYNEQFF. The CDR3 region has the DNA TGTGCCAGCAGCTCCCAGCGGGGGGCTCCGTCCTACAATGAGCAGTTCTTC.

This chain uses TRBV20-1 with TRBJ2-7; maybe TRBD2 (6 bases). Germline CDR1 DFQATT, CDR2 SNEGSKA (reference sequence). The V gene lost 5 bases and the J gene lost 0 bases, with 14 bases spanning the gap. CDR3 length: 14 amino acids. In DNA, the CDR3 is TGCAGTGCTGGACGAATTAGCGGCTCCTACGAGCAGTACTTC. Translation: CSAGRISGSYEQYF.

This clonotype has only a few counts. The chain joins TRBV5-5 to TRBJ2-1, with D maybe TRBD1 (5 bases). The germline gives CDR1 SGHKS, CDR2 YYEKEE (reference sequence). V was trimmed by 0 bases and J by 9 bases, leaving 10 bases between them. The CDR3 is 13 amino acids. The chain's CDR3 is CASSLAGLGEQFF. The CDR3 nucleotides are TGTGCCAGCAGCTTGGCAGGGCTTGGTGAGCAGTTCTTC.

V gene TRBV7-2 combines with J gene TRBJ2-5; TRBD2 matches at 13 bases. With 2 bases clipped from V and 5 bases from J, the junction kept 8 bases outside the gene matches. The CDR3 is made up of 17 amino acids. Germline V gene lookup returns CDR1 SGHTA and CDR2 FQGNSA. The CDR3 bases are TGTGCCAGCAGCTTACCGGGACTAGCGGGGCTGTTGGAGACCCAGTACTTC. Its translation: CASSLPGLAGLLETQYF.

On this clonotype itself: One end of the junction varies from germline; a read error may be responsible. The chain links TRBV7-7 to TRBJ2-2, with 7 bases that match TRBD2. Per germline, CDR1 SSHAT and CDR2 FNYEAQ (reference sequence). The CDR3 contains 16 residues. As DNA, the CDR3 is TGTGCTAGCAGCTTAGAGAGGACTAGAGATACCGGGGAGCTGATTTTT. Translating it yields CASSLERTRDTGELIF.

Concerning this clonotype: This sequence may be a read error, since a much larger clone differs from it by one base. The V call is TRBV12-2, the J call TRBJ2-2; TRBD1 is the table's D call and was not checked against the DNA. TRBV12-2 corresponds to a pseudogene. The CDR3 is 15 residues long. The CDR3 nucleotides read TGTGCAAGACACCCGCCGGGACAGGGGGCAAAGGAGCTGTTTTTT. Residues: CARHPPGQGAKELFF.

This rearrangement joins TRBV6-4 to TRBJ2-3; the match to TRBD2 covers 14 bases. The J segment lost 6 bases and the V segment lost 3 bases, leaving 2 bases of the junction unmatched. Germline V lookup: CDR1 MRHNA, CDR2 SNTAGT. This CDR3 region has 15 residues. The CDR3, as DNA: TGTGCCAGCAGTGAGACTAGCGGGGGGGCGGATACGCAGTATTTT. Translated, it gives CASSETSGGADTQYF.

This clonotype was detected a few times. The CDR3 DNA reads TGTGCCAGCAGCCGTGGACAGTCGGAAGAGACCCAGTACTTC. As protein: CASSRGQSEETQYF. The V gene is TRBV7-9, the J gene TRBJ2-5, with D tentatively TRBD1 (6 bases). V dropped 5 bases and J dropped 3 bases, with 13 bases sitting between them. Germline loops: CDR1 SEHNR, CDR2 FQNEAQ (reference sequence). The CDR3 totals 14 residues.

This rearrangement joins TRBV3-1 to TRBJ2-7; a possible D gene is TRBD1 (6 bases). The CDR3 runs 13 residues. The V and J ends lost 3 bases and 3 bases respectively, with 9 bases between them. Germline-derived CDR1 and CDR2 are LGHDT and YNNKEL (reference sequence). This chain's CDR3 is CASSHGQNYEQYF. Here the CDR3 DNA reads TGTGCCAGCAGCCACGGACAGAACTACGAGCAGTACTTC.

This clonotype was counted at least ten times. The rearrangement joins TRBV11-2 to TRBJ2-3; possibly TRBD1 for D (5 bases). The CDR3 spans 16 residues. From germline, CDR1 is SGHAT and CDR2 FQNNGV. The V gene lost 0 bases and the J gene lost 1 base, with 11 bases spanning the gap. Here the CDR3 DNA reads TGTGCCAGCAGCTTAGAAGCAGGGCCTGGCACAGATACGCAGTATTTT. Its translation: CASSLEAGPGTDTQYF.

This clonotype was observed many times. The CDR3 DNA reads as TGTGCCAGCAGTTATGGAGCGGGGGGACTTACCGGGGAGCTGTTTTTT. It encodes CASSYGAGGLTGELFF. This chain joins TRBV6-2 or TRBV6-3 and TRBJ2-2, with 9 bases fitting TRBD2. Germline loops: CDR1 MNHEY, CDR2 SVGEGT. V was clipped by 3 bases and J by 5 bases; unmatched bases: 7. This CDR3 is 16 amino acids long.

This chain joins TRBV30 and TRBJ1-2, with 10 bases that match TRBD1. The germline CDR1 and CDR2 sequences are GTSNPN and SVGIG (reference sequence). The CDR3 runs to 15 residues. The V and J ends lost 8 bases and 5 bases, in that order; junction bases with no gene match: 14. The CDR3 region is CAEGTGTGVFYGYTF. The CDR3 nucleotides are TGTGCCGAAGGAACCGGGACAGGGGTTTTTTATGGCTACACCTTC.

The table lists this clonotype with a few counts. The rearrangement links TRBV10-3 to TRBJ2-3; 9 bases are shared with TRBD2. Looked up from germline, CDR1 is ENHRY and CDR2 is SYGVKD. The CDR3 sequence is 15 residues long. J lost 1 base, V lost 4 bases, and 3 bases had no gene match. CDR3 sequence reads: CAISVAGDRTDTQYF. CDR3 coding DNA: TGTGCCATCAGTGTAGCGGGGGACCGCACAGATACGCAGTATTTT.

In its sample, this clonotype was seen once. The rearrangement links TRBV7-9 to TRBJ2-3; either TRBD1 or TRBD2 may fit D (5 bases each). V shed 4 bases and J shed 6 bases, with 20 bases lying between them. Germline V gene data show CDR1 as SEHNR and CDR2 as FQNEAQ (reference sequence). This CDR3 is 16 amino acids long. Here the CDR3 reads CASSSPGPPAGDTQYF. CDR3 in DNA: TGTGCCAGCAGCTCACCGGGACCTCCAGCAGGGGATACGCAGTATTTT.

There are many counts of this clonotype. The CDR3 loop reads CASSGEGFQPQHF. The CDR3 DNA is TGTGCCAGCAGCGGAGAGGGGTTCCAGCCCCAGCATTTT. The chain combines TRBV6-1 with TRBJ1-5; D is possibly TRBD1 (5 bases). V was pared by 6 bases and J by 7 bases, with 13 bases between. The CDR3 spans 13 residues. Germline lookup yields CDR1 MNHNS and CDR2 SASEGT.

Many counts were recorded for this clonotype. The CDR3 DNA reads TGTGCCAGCTGGACTAGCGGGGGGTCTGGGGCCAACGTCCTGACTTTC. This translates into CASWTSGGSGANVLTF. V gene TRBV6-5 combines with J gene TRBJ2-6, with TRBD2 matching over 14 bases. Germline V CDR1 and CDR2: MNHEY, SVGAGI. V dropped 8 bases and J dropped 1; count of bases not matched to a gene: 1. CDR3 length: 16 amino acids.

This clonotype was seen repeatedly, ten times or more. The CDR3 is CASRAGQVNTEAFF. Here the CDR3 DNA reads TGTGCCAGCAGGGCGGGACAGGTGAACACTGAAGCTTTCTTT. The rearrangement joins TRBV6-5 to TRBJ1-1; 8 bases match TRBD1. V shed 6 bases and J 0 bases; nucleotides not matched to a gene: 3. Germline-derived CDR1 and CDR2 are MNHEY and SVGAGI. This CDR3 is built from 14 residues.

The rearrangement joins TRBV6-6 to TRBJ1-3; D uncertain. Germline CDR1 MNHNY, CDR2 SVGAGI (reference sequence). CDR3 length equals 15 residues. V lost 0 bases, J lost 4 bases, and 10 bases lay in between. This chain's CDR3 is CASSYSTGLGNTIYF. The CDR3 nucleotides are TGTGCCAGCAGTTACTCGACCGGCCTGGGAAACACCATATATTTT.

The chain employs TRBV5-1 and TRBJ2-7; D might be TRBD2 (6 bases). V shed 3 bases and J shed 1 base, with 17 bases lying between them. The germline gives CDR1 SGHRS, CDR2 YFSETQ. The CDR3 runs 16 residues. The CDR3 region has the DNA TGCGCCAGCAGCTCGGGGAGCAGGGACTGGTCCTACGAGCAGTACTTC. Residues: CASSSGSRDWSYEQYF.

This clonotype came up a few times. The chain uses TRBV20-1 and TRBJ1-2, with TRBD1 identical over 7 bases. V lost 5 bases, J lost 3 bases, and 6 bases stayed unmatched. The germline V gene has CDR1 DFQATT and CDR2 SNEGSKA (reference sequence). This CDR3 is built from 13 residues. CDR3 bases: TGCAGTGCTTCCCAACAGGGGTACTATGGCTACACCTTC. It specifies CSASQQGYYGYTF.

This clonotype has a count of ten or more. The gene calls are TRBV12-3 or TRBV12-4 and TRBJ1-6, with a possible D match to TRBD1 (5 bases). V was pared by 2 bases and J by 8 bases, with 10 bases between. The CDR3 is made up of 14 amino acids. The CDR3: CASSLSGVDSPLHF. The DNA of the CDR3 is TGTGCCAGCAGTTTATCGGGGGTAGATTCACCCCTCCACTTT.

This clonotype was detected many times. This chain links TRBV11-2 with TRBJ2-5; D may be TRBD2 (6 bases). The V end lost 5 bases, the J end lost 3 bases, and 13 bases lay between the germline ends. Looked up from germline, CDR1 is SGHAT and CDR2 is FQNNGV. This CDR3 has 14 residues. This CDR3 reads CASSAQRAEETQYF. CDR3 bases: TGTGCCAGCAGCGCCCAGCGGGCAGAAGAGACCCAGTACTTC.

This clonotype has a handful of counts. The genes are TRBV7-9 and TRBJ2-1, with unresolved D. The CDR3 has 12 residues. The germline V and J ends were trimmed by 5 bases and 8 bases, with 10 bases remaining between them. CDR1 SEHNR and CDR2 FQNEAQ come from the germline V gene (reference sequence). The CDR3 region is CASSETIDEQFF. For the CDR3, the DNA is TGTGCCAGCAGCGAAACCATCGATGAGCAGTTCTTC.

For this clonotype: This may stem from a read error, because a much larger clone lies one nucleotide away. CDR3 nucleotide sequence: TGTGCCAGCTGTTACGACGGAAACACCATATATTTT. Encoded protein: CASCYDGNTIYF. This sequence joins TRBV6-5 and TRBJ1-3, with D unclear. This CDR3 spans 12 amino acids. Germline values: CDR1 MNHEY, CDR2 SVGAGI.

The gene calls are TRBV7-9 and TRBJ2-3; D ambiguous. V shed 4 bases and J shed 0 bases, with 8 bases lying between them. CDR3 length equals 14 residues. Germline values: CDR1 SEHNR, CDR2 FQNEAQ (reference sequence). This CDR3 is CASSWSISTDTQYF. The DNA of the CDR3 is TGTGCCAGCAGCTGGAGCATTAGCACAGATACGCAGTATTTT.

This clonotype occurred many times. CDR3 coding DNA: TGTGCCAGCAGACTGGGGACAGACCATTCACCCCTCCACTTT. Protein sequence: CASRLGTDHSPLHF. The chain couples TRBV3-1 to TRBJ1-6, with 7 bases aligning to TRBD1. Trimming removed 6 bases from V and 8 bases from J; junction bases left unmatched: 7. The CDR3 is 14 residues long. Germline V gene data show CDR1 as LGHDT and CDR2 as YNNKEL (reference sequence).

This clonotype was detected a few times. This chain connects TRBV18 to TRBJ2-3, with a possible D match to TRBD1 (5 bases). The CDR3 loop spans 14 amino acids. Trimming took 0 bases from V and 6 from J, leaving 10 bases between them. CDR1 is KGHSH and CDR2 is LQKENI in the germline V gene. The CDR3 DNA is TGTGCCAGCTCACCACCTGCGCCAGGGGATACGCAGTATTTT. As protein: CASSPPAPGDTQYF.